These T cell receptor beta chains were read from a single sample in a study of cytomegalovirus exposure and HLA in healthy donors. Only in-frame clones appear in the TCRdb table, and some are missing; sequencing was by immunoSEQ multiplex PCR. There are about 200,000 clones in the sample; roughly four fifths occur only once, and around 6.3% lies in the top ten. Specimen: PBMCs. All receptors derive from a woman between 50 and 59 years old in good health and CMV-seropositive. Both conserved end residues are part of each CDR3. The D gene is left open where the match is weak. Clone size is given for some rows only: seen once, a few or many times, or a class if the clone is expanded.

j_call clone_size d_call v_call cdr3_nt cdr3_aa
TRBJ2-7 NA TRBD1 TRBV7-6 TGTGCCAGCAGCTTGACAGGGGAAGGCTACGAGCAGTACTTC CASSLTGEGYEQYF
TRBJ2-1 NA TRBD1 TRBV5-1 TGCGCCAGCAGCGTCAGACAGGGAATCAATGAGCAGTTCTTC CASSVRQGINEQFF
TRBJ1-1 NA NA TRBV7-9 TGTTCCAGCAGCTTAGGTGGCACCTTGAACACTGAAGCTTTCTTT CSSSLGGTLNTEAFF
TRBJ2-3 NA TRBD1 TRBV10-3 TGTGCCATCAACGGGGACAGGTTCACAGATACGCAGTATTTT CAINGDRFTDTQYF
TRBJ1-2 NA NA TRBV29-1 TGCAGCGCCGGGACACCCGGCTATGGCTACACCTTC CSAGTPGYGYTF
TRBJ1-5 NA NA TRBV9 TGTGCCAGCAGCGGCGGACTGACGTCCAATCAGCCCCAGCATTTT CASSGGLTSNQPQHF
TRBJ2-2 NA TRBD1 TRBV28 TGTGCCAGCAGCCAAACGCCCGGGACAGGGGGCAACACCGGGGAGCTGTTTTTT CASSQTPGTGGNTGELFF
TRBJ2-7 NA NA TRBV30 TGTGCCTGGAGTGAGTCAGGGGCGCGGGAGCAGTACTTC CAWSESGAREQYF
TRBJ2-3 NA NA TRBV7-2 TGTGCCAGCAGCTCCAACACAAATACGCAGTATTTT CASSSNTNTQYF
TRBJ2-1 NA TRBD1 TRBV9 TGTGCCAGCAGCGTAGAATTCGACGGGACAGACAATGAGCAGTTCTTC CASSVEFDGTDNEQFF
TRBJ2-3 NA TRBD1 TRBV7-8 TGTGCCAGCAGCTACCGACAGGGGCAAGATACGCAGTATTTT CASSYRQGQDTQYF
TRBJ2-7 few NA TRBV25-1 TGTGCCAGCAGTGACTCGGACGAGCAGTACTTC CASSDSDEQYF
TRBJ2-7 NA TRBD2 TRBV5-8 TGTGCCAGCAGCGGACCGGGACTAGCGTTAAACGAGCAGTACTTC CASSGPGLALNEQYF
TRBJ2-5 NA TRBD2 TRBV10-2 TGCGCCAGCAGTGACTTAGCGGGGCAAGAGACCCAGTACTTC CASSDLAGQETQYF
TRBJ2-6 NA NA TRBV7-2 TGTGCCAGCAGCTTAGAAGTGGGCAGGGGCTCTGGGGCCAACGTCCTGACTTTC CASSLEVGRGSGANVLTF
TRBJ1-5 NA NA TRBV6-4 TGTGCCAGCTCGACAGGAAGCAATCAGCCCCAGCATTTT CASSTGSNQPQHF
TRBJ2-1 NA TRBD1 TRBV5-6 TGTGCCAGCAGCTTGGATGGGACAGTGCAGTTCTTC CASSLDGTVQFF
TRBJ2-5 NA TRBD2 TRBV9 TGTGCCAGCAGCCCTCAAGCGGGAGACATCCAAGAGACCCAGTACTTC CASSPQAGDIQETQYF
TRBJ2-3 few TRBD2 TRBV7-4 TGTGCCAGCAGCTTGACTAGCGGGTATAGCACAGATACGCAGTATTTT CASSLTSGYSTDTQYF
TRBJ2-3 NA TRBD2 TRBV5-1 TGCGCCAGCAGCTTGAGACTAGCGGTAGATACGCAGTATTTT CASSLRLAVDTQYF
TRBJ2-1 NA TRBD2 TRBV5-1 TGCGCCAGCAGCTTGGGGCTAGCGGGAGGCTACAATGGGCAGTTCTTC CASSLGLAGGYNGQFF
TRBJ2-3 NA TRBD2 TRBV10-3 TGTGCCATCAGTTCGACTAGCGGGTCTAGCACAGATACGCAGTATTTT CAISSTSGSSTDTQYF
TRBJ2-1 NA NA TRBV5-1 TGCGCCAGCAGCTCCGGAGGGCCGGTATCAAATGAGCAGTTCTTC CASSSGGPVSNEQFF
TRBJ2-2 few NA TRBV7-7 TGTGCCAGCAGCTTAGGATCAGGGGCCGACCCCACCGGGGAGCTGTTTTTT CASSLGSGADPTGELFF
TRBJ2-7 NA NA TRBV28 TGTGCCACCCAGCAAGGGGCAGCCAGCTCCTACGAGCAGTACTTC CATQQGAASSYEQYF
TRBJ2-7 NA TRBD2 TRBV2 TGTGCCAGCAGCCCTTTAGACGGGGGGTTATACGAGCAGTACTTC CASSPLDGGLYEQYF
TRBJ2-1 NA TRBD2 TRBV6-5 TGTGCCGCTACTAGCGGGGGCTATGAGCAGTTCTTC CAATSGGYEQFF
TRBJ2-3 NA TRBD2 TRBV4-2 TGTGCCAGCAGCCTAAACACGGGACTAGCGGTCACAGATACGCAGTATTTT CASSLNTGLAVTDTQYF
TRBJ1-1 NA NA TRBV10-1 TGCGCCAGCAGCAGTACGGGGGGCACTGAAGCTTTCTTT CASSSTGGTEAFF
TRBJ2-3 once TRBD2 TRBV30 TGTGCCTGGAGTCTGGACGGGACTAGGAATACGCAGTATTTT CAWSLDGTRNTQYF
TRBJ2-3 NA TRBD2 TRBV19 TGTGCCAGTAGTATAGCCTTGACTAGCGGGGGAACAGATACGCAGTATTTT CASSIALTSGGTDTQYF
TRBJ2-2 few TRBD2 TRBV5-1 TGCGCCAGCAGCCTCAGCGGGGGCCGGGAGCTGTTTTTT CASSLSGGRELFF
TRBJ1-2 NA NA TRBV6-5 TGTGCCAGCACGGGGGGGCAGGACTATGGCTACACCTTC CASTGGQDYGYTF
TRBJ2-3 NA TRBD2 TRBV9 TGTGCCAGCAGCACCCCGACTAGCGGGGCCGTAAATCCTCCAGATACGCAGTATTTT CASSTPTSGAVNPPDTQYF
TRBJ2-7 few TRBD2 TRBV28 TGTGCCAGCAGTTTAACGTTGAGCGGGGGGAAACACGAGCAGTACTTC CASSLTLSGGKHEQYF
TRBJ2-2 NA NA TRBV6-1 TGTGCCAGTCATCCGGGTTTCCTCGGGACCGGGGAGCTGTTTTTT CASHPGFLGTGELFF
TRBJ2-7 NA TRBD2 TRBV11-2 TGTGCCAGCAGCCGACGGGGGGGCCTTTTCGAGCAGTACTTC CASSRRGGLFEQYF
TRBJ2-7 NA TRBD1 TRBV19 TGTGCCAGTAGTATTGCACTCGGGACAGGGAACTACGAGCAGTACTTC CASSIALGTGNYEQYF
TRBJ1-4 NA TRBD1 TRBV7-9 TGTGCCAGCAGCTTAGGGGCCGGGACAGGGAATGAAAAACTGTTTTTT CASSLGAGTGNEKLFF
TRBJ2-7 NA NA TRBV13 TGTGCCAGCAGCTTTAGAGACAGGAGCTTCTACGAGCAGTACTTC CASSFRDRSFYEQYF
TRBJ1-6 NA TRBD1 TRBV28 TGTGCCAGCCGAACCGGACAGGCGGCGCATTCACCCCTCCACTTT CASRTGQAAHSPLHF
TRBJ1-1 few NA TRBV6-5 TGTGCCAGCAGTTCCGGGACCGGGAGGTCTGAAGCTTTCTTT CASSSGTGRSEAFF
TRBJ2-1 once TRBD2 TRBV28 TGTGCCAGCAGTTTAACTAGCGGGAGCGACAATGAGCAGTTCTTC CASSLTSGSDNEQFF
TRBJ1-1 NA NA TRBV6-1 TGTGCCAGCGAGGGATTTTTGAACACTGAAGCTTTCTTT CASEGFLNTEAFF
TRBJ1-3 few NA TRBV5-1 TGCGCCAGCAGCTTGCAGGGATCGGAGGGAAACACCATATATTTT CASSLQGSEGNTIYF
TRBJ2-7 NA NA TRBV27 TGTGCCAGTGCCCTCAGAATTGGCGAGCAGTACTTC CASALRIGEQYF
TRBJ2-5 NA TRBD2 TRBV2 TGTGCCAGCAATATACTAGCGGGAGGGGAGACCCAGTACTTC CASNILAGGETQYF
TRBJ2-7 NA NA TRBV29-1 TGCAGCGTATCCACCGGGACACTTCTTAGGGAGCAGTACTTC CSVSTGTLLREQYF
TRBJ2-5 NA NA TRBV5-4 TGTGCCAGCAGCTCGTCGGAGCGAACGACCCAGTACTTC CASSSSERTTQYF